The rows below give T cell receptor beta chains drawn from one sample of a study of control samples from healthy donors and cancer patients. Clones were sequenced by immunoSEQ multiplex PCR, and TCRdb holds only the in-frame ones, with some missing. The repertoire includes about 220,000 clones, just under 95% of them detected once, and approximately 1.4% sits in the top ten. Sequences were obtained from blood. The receptor source for this set is a man aged 45-65 years in good health. CDR3s include the opening cysteine and the closing phenylalanine or tryptophan. A D gene is named only where the DNA matches it firmly.

d_call j_call v_call cdr3_nt cdr3_aa
NA TRBJ2-5 TRBV3-1/TRBV3-2 TGTGCCAGCAGCCAAGTTCGCGGGACCCAGTACTTC CASSQVRGTQYF
NA TRBJ1-1 TRBV24-1 TGTGCCACCAGTGATCCTATTAAGAGCACTGAAGCTTTCTTT CATSDPIKSTEAFF
TRBD2 TRBJ2-1 TRBV11-2 TGTGCCAGCAGCCCGGGAGGGGGGGCGGTTGAGCAGTTCTTC CASSPGGGAVEQFF
TRBD1 TRBJ1-2 TRBV3-1/TRBV3-2 TGTGCCAGCAGCCAGGCTGACAGGGTTGGCTACACCTTC CASSQADRVGYTF
NA TRBJ2-7 TRBV7-8 TGTGCCAGCAGCTTCGCTCAAGAGCAGTACTTC CASSFAQEQYF
TRBD1 TRBJ1-1 TRBV5-1 TGCGCCAGCAGCGGAGGGACAGCGAACACTGAAGCTTTCTTT CASSGGTANTEAFF
NA TRBJ1-1 TRBV6-5 TGTGCCAGCAGTTACTCGAGGACTGATGAGAGGGCTTTCTTT CASSYSRTDERAFF
TRBD1 TRBJ1-2 TRBV5-1 TGCGCCAGCAGCCTCCCGACAGGGGGGGATGGCTACACCTTC CASSLPTGGDGYTF
NA TRBJ2-1 TRBV19 TGTGCCAGTAGCCAGGGTGGACAAACCTACAATGAGCAGTTCTTC CASSQGGQTYNEQFF
NA TRBJ1-1 TRBV29-1 TGCAGCGTTGACCATCGGACAGCCCGACCTGAAGCTTTCTTT CSVDHRTARPEAFF
NA TRBJ2-1 TRBV5-1 TGCGCCAGCAGCCAACAGACAAACTACAATGAGCAGTTCTTC CASSQQTNYNEQFF
NA TRBJ2-1 TRBV3-1/TRBV3-2 TGTGCCAGCAGCCAACAATTAAATTGGGGGCCGACGTCTAACAATGAGCAGTTCTTC CASSQQLNWGPTSNNEQFF
NA TRBJ1-2 TRBV4-3 TGCGCCAGCAGCCAAGATTATTTCGGCCTGCGTTCCTATGGCTACACCTTC CASSQDYFGLRSYGYTF
TRBD1 TRBJ2-3 TRBV7-8 TGTGCCAGCAGCAGGGGGACAGCCACACCGACAGATACGCAGTATTTT CASSRGTATPTDTQYF
TRBD1 TRBJ2-7 TRBV5-1 TGCGCCCGCAGCCCGGACAGGACAGGGGGGACCGGGGGCGAGCAGTACTTC CARSPDRTGGTGGEQYF